Described below is a single T cell receptor beta chain sequence and its context. This clone's antigen is unknown. Base qualities are not recorded, but no much larger clone differs from it by a single base. Focal radiation therapy combined with CTLA-4 blockade (ipilimumab) was tested in patients with chemo-refractory metastatic non-small-cell lung cancer. As encoded in the germline V gene (reference sequence), CDR1 is LNHDA while CDR2 is SQIVND. The CDR3 runs 15 amino acids, cysteine and phenylalanine included. The retained sequence is limited to the CDR3, 45 bases, with the frame set at the first base. V is cut by 1 base and J by 4 bases, and the space between the germline ends is 11 bases. This entry is derived from a study of radiotherapy plus CTLA-4 blockade in lung cancer (dated by TCRdb to the late 2010s). With respect to the entire study: Objective responses were observed in about 17% of enrolled patients, and disease control was achieved in approximately 30%. General conclusions and limits of the study: The strongest predictors of response were reported to be early dynamic shifts in blood T cell clones along with a rise in serum interferon-beta following radiation. After treatment with radiotherapy and ipilimumab, TCR clones that originated in tumors expanded in peripheral blood.

The library was obtained by the immunoSEQ multiplex PCR assay. TCRdb stores this immuneACCESS table with in-frame sequences only. Part of the clones is absent; in the studies checked, under half of the shortfall reflects unresolved V genes, and no reason is known for the rest. Counted in this sample were about 40,000 clones; about four fifths of them appeared once. Of the sample, less than 25% is held by the ten largest clones. The chain employs TRBV19 and TRBJ2-1, and TRBD2 may be the D gene, going by 6 matching bases. Sample: peripheral blood, taken from a patient treated with radiotherapy plus ipilimumab. The TCR originated in a human donor with non-small cell lung cancer that progressed on radiotherapy plus ipilimumab. The CDR3 is CASSIVGGVYNEQFF. The nucleotide sequence reads as follows: TGTGCCAGTAGTATAGTGGGAGGAGTATACAATGAGCAGTTCTTC.